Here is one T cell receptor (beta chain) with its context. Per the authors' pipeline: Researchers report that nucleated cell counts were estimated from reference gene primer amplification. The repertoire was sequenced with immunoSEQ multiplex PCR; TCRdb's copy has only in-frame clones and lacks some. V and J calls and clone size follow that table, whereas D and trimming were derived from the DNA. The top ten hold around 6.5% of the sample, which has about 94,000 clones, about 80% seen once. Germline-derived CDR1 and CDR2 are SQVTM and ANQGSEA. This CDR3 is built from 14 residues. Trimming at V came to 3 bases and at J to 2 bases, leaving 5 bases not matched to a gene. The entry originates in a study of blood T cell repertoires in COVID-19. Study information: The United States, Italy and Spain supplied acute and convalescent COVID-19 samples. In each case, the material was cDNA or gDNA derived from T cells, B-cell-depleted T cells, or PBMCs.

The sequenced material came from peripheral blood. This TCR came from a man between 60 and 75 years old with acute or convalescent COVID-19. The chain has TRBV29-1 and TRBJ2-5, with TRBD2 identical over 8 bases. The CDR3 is CSVDFSGGQETQYF. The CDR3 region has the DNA TGCAGCGTTGACTTTTCGGGGGGGCAAGAGACCCAGTACTTC.